This T cell receptor (beta chain) is drawn from a study of T-cell memory formation after mild COVID-19 (dated by TCRdb to 2020 to 2022). Background for the entire study: TCR sequence clusters from the two donors were found to be largely donor specific. Longitudinal TCRalpha and TCRbeta repertoire sequencing tracked T-cell clones expanding and contracting after mild COVID-19 in two donors. The cohort was made up of two young adult volunteers, one female and one male, who were previously healthy. Paper-wide results and their limitations: The detection of some responding clones in pre-infection memory suggests that pre-existing cross-reactive memory T cells joined the SARS-CoV-2 response. SARS-CoV-2 specificity was not confirmed for the second-wave clones peaking on day 37. Clones contracting from day 15 to 85 had balanced CD4/CD8 phenotypes, while a second wave expanding from day 15 to 37 was biased towards CD4+. Contracting CD4+ clones were found mainly in CM and EM memory subsets, while CD8+ clones were enriched in EMRA. Only a couple of mild cases were covered in the study, and larger cohorts including severe cases with pre-infection samples were considered necessary.

PBMCs were isolated by Ficoll-Paque density gradient centrifugation. Reading the germline V gene gives CDR1 SGDLS and CDR2 YYNGEE. The CDR3 has 13 amino acids, counting the end cysteine and phenylalanine. Only the CDR3 DNA is retained, 39 bases long and in frame from the first base. V is cut by 9 bases and J by 0 bases, and the space between the germline ends is 10 bases. The table lists this clonotype with a few counts. Its antigen is not yet known. Base qualities were left out, and no much larger clone turns up one base away. These reads were obtained on an Illumina NovaSeq 6000. cDNA libraries for TCRalpha and TCRbeta were prepared by 5'RACE using constant-segment primers, with sample barcodes and unique molecular identifiers added. Trizol reagent was used to extract RNA from every sample. Libraries were amplified in two PCR steps, with a second sample barcode and Illumina TruSeq adapters added in the second step. Sequencing of libraries was performed on an Illumina NovaSeq with 2 x 150 bp paired-end reads. The authors' pipeline ran thus. Demultiplexing of reads and collapsing into UMI-guided consensus sequences were performed with migec v1.2.7. Using mixcr v2.1.11, UMI consensuses were aligned to TRA and TRB V and J templates and then assembled into clonotypes. Clonotypes were classified as expanded or contracted when called significant by both edgeR and NoisET, with noise models trained on biological replicates. edgeR calls used a false discovery rate-adjusted p below 0.01 and a log2 fold-change threshold of 1. As an exploratory analysis of dynamics, PCA with hierarchical clustering was applied to max-normalized trajectories of the 1000 most abundant clonotypes. The CD4 or CD8 phenotype of responding clones was assigned using the separately sequenced CD4+ and CD8+ repertoires. TCRdb reworked the public reads: Q25 trimming with fastp, MiXCR clone assembly, productive beta chains retained. Here each entry gathers all rows of one CDR3 protein and keeps the most common genes and DNA. TCRdb's processing, not the authors', yielded these V and J calls. The sample table lists 200,000 or so distinct CDR3 sequences, more than 15% of them with a count of one. The leading ten clones occupy about 2.1% of the sample.

The chain uses TRBV9 and TRBJ2-4; the D call is possibly TRBD1 or TRBD2, each sharing 5 bases. This receptor was taken from an adult woman who had mild COVID-19 (a few samples of this study predate the infection). The sample titles of this study are shuffled in the database, so cell type and time point are left out; the donor was told from shared clones. Specimen: PBMCs or a T cell subset sorted from them (not recorded which). This receptor has the CDR3 CAKAGTAKNIQYF. The nucleotide sequence is TGTGCCAAGGCCGGGACAGCCAAAAACATTCAGTACTTC.